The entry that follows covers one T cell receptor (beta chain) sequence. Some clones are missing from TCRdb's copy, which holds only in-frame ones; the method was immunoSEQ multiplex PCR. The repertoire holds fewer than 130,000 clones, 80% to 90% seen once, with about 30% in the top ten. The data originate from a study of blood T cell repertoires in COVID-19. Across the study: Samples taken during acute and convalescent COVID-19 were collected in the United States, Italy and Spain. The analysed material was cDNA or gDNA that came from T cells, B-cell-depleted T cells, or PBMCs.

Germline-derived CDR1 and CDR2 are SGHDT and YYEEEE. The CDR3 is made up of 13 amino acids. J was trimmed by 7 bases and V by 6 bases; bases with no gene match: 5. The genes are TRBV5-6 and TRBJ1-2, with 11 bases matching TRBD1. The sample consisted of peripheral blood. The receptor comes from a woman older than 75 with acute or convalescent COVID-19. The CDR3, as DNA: TGTGCCAGCAACCAAGGACAGGGGGCTGGCTACACCTTC. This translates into CASNQGQGAGYTF. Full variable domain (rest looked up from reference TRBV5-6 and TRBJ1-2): DAGVTQSPTHLIKTRGQQVTLRCSPKSGHDTVSWYQQALGQGPQFIFQYYEEEERQRGNFPDRFSGHQFPNYSSELNVNALLLGDSALYLCASNQGQGAGYTFGSGTRLTVV.